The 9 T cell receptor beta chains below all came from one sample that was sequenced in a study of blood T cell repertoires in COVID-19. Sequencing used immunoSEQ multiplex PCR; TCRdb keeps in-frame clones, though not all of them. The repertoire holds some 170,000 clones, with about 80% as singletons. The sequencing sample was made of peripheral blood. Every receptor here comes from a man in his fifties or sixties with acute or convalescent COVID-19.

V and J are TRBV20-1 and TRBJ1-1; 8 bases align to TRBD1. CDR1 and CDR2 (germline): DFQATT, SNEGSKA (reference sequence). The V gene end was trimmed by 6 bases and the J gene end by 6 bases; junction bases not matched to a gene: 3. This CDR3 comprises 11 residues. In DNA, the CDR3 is TGCAGTGCGGGGGGACAGGCTGAAGCTTTCTTT. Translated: CSAGGQAEAFF.

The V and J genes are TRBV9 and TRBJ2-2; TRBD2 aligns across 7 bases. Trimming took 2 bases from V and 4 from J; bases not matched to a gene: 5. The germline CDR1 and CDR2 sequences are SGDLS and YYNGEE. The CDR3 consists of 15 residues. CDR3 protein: CASSVSGVITGELFF. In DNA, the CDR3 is TGTGCCAGCAGCGTGAGCGGGGTGATCACCGGGGAGCTGTTTTTT.

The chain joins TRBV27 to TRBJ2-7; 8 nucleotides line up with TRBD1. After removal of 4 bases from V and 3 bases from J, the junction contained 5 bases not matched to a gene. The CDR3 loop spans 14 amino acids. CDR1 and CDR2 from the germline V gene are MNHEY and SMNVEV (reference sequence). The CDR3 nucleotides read TGTGCCAGCAGTTCAGTTACAGGGGGCTACGAGCAGTACTTC. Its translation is CASSSVTGGYEQYF.

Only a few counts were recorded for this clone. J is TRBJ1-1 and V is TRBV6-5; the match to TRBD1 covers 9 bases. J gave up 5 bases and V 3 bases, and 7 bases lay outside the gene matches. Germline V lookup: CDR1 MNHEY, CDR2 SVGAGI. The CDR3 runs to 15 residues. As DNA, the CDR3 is TGTGCCAGCAGTTATGGGACAGGGAGTAATACTGAAGCTTTCTTT. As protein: CASSYGTGSNTEAFF.

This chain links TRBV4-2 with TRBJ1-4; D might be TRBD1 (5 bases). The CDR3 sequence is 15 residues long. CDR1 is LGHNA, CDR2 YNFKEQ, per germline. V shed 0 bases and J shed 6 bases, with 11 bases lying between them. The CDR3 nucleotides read TGTGCCAGCAGCCAAGATCAGGGTTTGGATGAAAAACTGTTTTTT. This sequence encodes CASSQDQGLDEKLFF.

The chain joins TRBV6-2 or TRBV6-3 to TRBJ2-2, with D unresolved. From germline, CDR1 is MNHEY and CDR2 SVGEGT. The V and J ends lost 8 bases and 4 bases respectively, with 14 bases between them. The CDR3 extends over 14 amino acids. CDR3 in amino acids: CASRLRPGTGELFF. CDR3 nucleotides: TGTGCCAGCCGCCTCCGACCAGGCACCGGGGAGCTGTTTTTT.

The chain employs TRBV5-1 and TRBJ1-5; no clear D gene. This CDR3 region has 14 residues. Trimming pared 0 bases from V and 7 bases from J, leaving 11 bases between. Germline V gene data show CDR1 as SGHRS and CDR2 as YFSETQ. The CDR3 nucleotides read TGCGCCAGCAGCTTGGATGGTCGGCGGCAGCCCCAGCATTTT. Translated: CASSLDGRRQPQHF. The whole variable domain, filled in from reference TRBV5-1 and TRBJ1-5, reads KAGVTQTPRYLIKTRGQQVTLSCSPISGHRSVSWYQQTPGQGLQFLFEYFSETQRNKGNFPGRFSGRQFSNSRSEMNVSTLELGDSALYLCASSLDGRRQPQHFGDGTRLSIL.

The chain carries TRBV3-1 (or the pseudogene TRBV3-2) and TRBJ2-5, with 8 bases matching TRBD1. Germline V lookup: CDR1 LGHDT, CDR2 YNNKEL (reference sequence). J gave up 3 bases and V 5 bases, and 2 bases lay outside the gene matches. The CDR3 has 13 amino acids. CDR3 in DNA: TGTGCCAGCAGCTCGGGACAGGAAGAGACCCAGTACTTC. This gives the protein CASSSGQEETQYF.

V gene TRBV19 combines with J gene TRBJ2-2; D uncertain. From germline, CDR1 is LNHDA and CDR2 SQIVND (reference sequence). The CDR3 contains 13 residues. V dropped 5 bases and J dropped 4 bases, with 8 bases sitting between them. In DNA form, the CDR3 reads TGTGCCAGTAGTTCTGCGTTCACCGGGGAGCTGTTTTTT. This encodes CASSSAFTGELFF.